This T cell receptor beta chain was recorded in a study of CD8+CD57+ T cells in acquired aplastic anemia. Study in general: DNA recovered from sorted CD4+ and CD8+ cells had a mean of about 3.5 ug. The average read count for CD4+ cells in healthy donors was roughly 10 million.

Profiling of TCR beta VDJ combinations and CDR3 sequences used genomic DNA as template. TCRdb passed the reads through MiXCR, listing each CDR3 protein once. The top ten hold around 1.1% of the sample, which has 200,000 to 250,000 distinct CDR3 sequences, 30% to 40% seen once. The CDR3 contains 11 residues. The V and J ends lost 8 bases and 7 bases respectively, with 6 bases between them. Looked up from germline, CDR1 is SNHLY and CDR2 is FYNNEI. In this sample, this clonotype turned up many times. Its antigen is unidentified. Overall study results and limits: Patients showed no significant difference from controls in CD8+ Simpson's diversity. Roughly 30 CD8+ CDR3 sequences occurred in both the patients and the controls.

Material for sequencing was sorted CD4+, CD8+, or CD8+CD57+ T cells (not recorded which) from PBMCs. This clonotype was sampled from a human donor in good health, serving as a control. The rearrangement joins TRBV2 to TRBJ1-6, with D tentatively TRBD1 (5 bases). CDR3 residues: CASDSNSPLHF. The CDR3 bases are TGTGCCAGCGACAGCAATTCACCCCTCCACTTT.